These T cell receptor beta chains were read from a single sample in a study of T cells in Graves' hyperthyroidism and ophthalmopathy. Via MiXCR, TCRdb re-called the multiplex PCR reads, giving one row per CDR3 protein. The repertoire holds around 520,000 distinct CDR3 sequences, with 12% to 15% as singletons. Sequencing was done on a sample of blood. All receptors derive from a woman aged 35 to 49 with Graves' hyperthyroidism. Both conserved end residues are part of each CDR3. The D gene is left open where the match is weak. Clone sizes are given selectively: once, few, many, or a class where the clone is expanded.

TRBD2 many TRBJ2-1 TRBV7-7 TGTGCTAGCAGCATTGGGACTAGCTTCGATGAGCAGTTCTTC CASSIGTSFDEQFF
TRBD1 many TRBJ1-2 TRBV20-1 TGCAGTGCTTTTGACAGGGGCCACTTCTATGGCTACACCTTC CSAFDRGHFYGYTF
TRBD2 few TRBJ2-7 TRBV19 TGTGCCAGTAATTTGCGGGAGGGCTCCTACGAGCAGTACTTC CASNLREGSYEQYF
TRBD2 many TRBJ2-3 TRBV28 TGTGCCAGCAGTTCCATAATTCTAGCGGGTAGTACAGATACGCAGTATTTT CASSSIILAGSTDTQYF
NA many TRBJ2-5 TRBV28 TGTGCCAGCAGCCCCGGGCCCTTCCAAGAGACCCAGTACTTC CASSPGPFQETQYF
TRBD1 few TRBJ2-5 TRBV7-7 TGTGCTAGCAGCCCGGGGTCTGGGACAGGGGAGACCCAGTACTTC CASSPGSGTGETQYF
TRBD1 NA TRBJ2-2 TRBV19 TGTGCCAGTAGTAAAGACAGGGTCGCCGGGGAGCTGTTTTTT CASSKDRVAGELFF
NA many TRBJ2-1 TRBV12-3/TRBV12-4 TGTGCCAGCAGTCCACAGGGGAGGATCGAGAATGAGCAGTTCTTC CASSPQGRIENEQFF
NA many TRBJ2-6 TRBV27 TGTGCCAGCAGTTTCCTCTCTGGGGCCAACGTCCTGACTTTC CASSFLSGANVLTF
TRBD2 NA TRBJ2-1 TRBV20-1 TGCAGTGCTAGAGATTTAACGGGAGGTTTCGATGAGCAGTTCTTC CSARDLTGGFDEQFF
NA many TRBJ2-7 TRBV12-3/TRBV12-4 TGTGCCAGCAGTTTAGGTCAACAGGGATACGAGCAGTACTTC CASSLGQQGYEQYF
NA many TRBJ2-7 TRBV19 TGTGCCAGTAGTACGGGCAGGGGATTCTACGAGCAGTACTTC CASSTGRGFYEQYF
NA once TRBJ1-2 TRBV20-1 TGCAGTGCCTTTCCAACGGTTAGGTATGGCTACACCTTC CSAFPTVRYGYTF
NA many TRBJ2-7 TRBV10-1 TGCGCCAGCAGTGGCGATACCTACGAGCAGTACTTC CASSGDTYEQYF
TRBD1 many TRBJ1-1 TRBV3-1 TGTGCCAGCAGCCAAGGGACAGGGGCCACTGAAGCTTTCTTT CASSQGTGATEAFF
NA NA TRBJ2-7 TRBV3-1 TGTGCCAGCAGCCAAGGGGGCGGCTCTTACTCCTACGAGCAGTACTTC CASSQGGGSYSYEQYF
NA many TRBJ2-6 TRBV30 TGTGCCTGGAGAAGCGTTTCTGGGGCCAACGTCCTGACTTTC CAWRSVSGANVLTF
TRBD1 NA TRBJ2-1 TRBV28 TGTGCCAGCAGTGCCACTCGGGACAGGGGGTTCAATGAGCAGTTCTTC CASSATRDRGFNEQFF
TRBD2 many TRBJ2-1 TRBV7-2 TGTGCCAGCGGTCTAACTAGCGGGAGCGGCAATGAGCAGTTCTTC CASGLTSGSGNEQFF
TRBD1 many TRBJ2-3 TRBV28 TGTGCCAGCAGCGTCCCAGGGGGCGGGACAGATACGCAGTATTTT CASSVPGGGTDTQYF
NA many TRBJ2-5 TRBV7-8 TGTGCCAGCAGCTTACGGGCCCCGAGGGAGACCCAGTACTTC CASSLRAPRETQYF
TRBD2 many TRBJ2-3 TRBV11-2 TGTGCCAGCAGCGCTGGACTAGCGCAGACAGATACGCAGTATTTT CASSAGLAQTDTQYF
TRBD1 NA TRBJ2-7 TRBV14 TGTGCCAGCAGCTGGGGACAGGGGGCGCTGAATGGCGAGCAGTACTTC CASSWGQGALNGEQYF
TRBD2 many TRBJ2-7 TRBV20-1 TGCAGTGCTCCGCCTAGCGGGAGTGGGTACGAGCAGTACTTC CSAPPSGSGYEQYF
NA many TRBJ2-1 TRBV7-9 TGTGCCAGCAGCTTAGATCGGGCGGATTACAATGAGCAGTTCTTC CASSLDRADYNEQFF
NA many TRBJ2-3 TRBV7-8 TGTGCCAGCAGTCCCGGCGGTCACACAGATACGCAGTATTTT CASSPGGHTDTQYF
NA NA TRBJ2-2 TRBV15 TGTGCCACCAGCTACACCCGGGGTACCGGGGAGCTGTTTTTT CATSYTRGTGELFF
NA many TRBJ2-3 TRBV7-2 TGTGCCAGCAGCTTAAAGGTAGCGACCACAGATACGCAGTATTTT CASSLKVATTDTQYF
TRBD1 many TRBJ2-7 TRBV5-1 TGCGCCAGCAGCTTGGACGGGACAGGGGTATCTGACGAGCAGTACTTC CASSLDGTGVSDEQYF
NA many TRBJ1-1 TRBV5-5 TGTGCCAGCAGCCCTGGGGGTTGGCAGACGAACACTGAAGCTTTCTTT CASSPGGWQTNTEAFF
TRBD1 many TRBJ2-7 TRBV7-2 TGTGCCAGCAGCCGCCGTCCCGGGACAGGGTACGAGCAGTACTTC CASSRRPGTGYEQYF
TRBD2 NA TRBJ2-1 TRBV7-2 TGTGCCAGCAGCCCTAGGCGGGGGATACCAAACGCCGATGAGCAGTTCTTC CASSPRRGIPNADEQFF
NA NA TRBJ1-2 TRBV7-9 TGTGCCAGCAGCTATAAACTGGGCGGCTACACCTTC CASSYKLGGYTF
TRBD2 NA TRBJ2-3 TRBV9 TGTGCCAGCAGCGGCGAGGAAGGAGTAGCGGGGGTTAGCACAGATACGCAGTATTTT CASSGEEGVAGVSTDTQYF
NA few TRBJ2-2 TRBV7-9 TGTGCCAGCAGCTTTGTTCAGGGCACCGGGGAGCTGTTTTTT CASSFVQGTGELFF
NA many TRBJ2-1 TRBV9 TGTGCCAGCAGCGTCTCCGTTTACAATGAGCAGTTCTTC CASSVSVYNEQFF
TRBD1 many TRBJ2-1 TRBV11-2 TGTGCCAGCAGCTTATCCGACAGGGACAATGAGCAGTTCTTC CASSLSDRDNEQFF
TRBD2 many TRBJ2-3 TRBV5-1 TGCGCCAGCAGCTTCGGGACTAGCGGGAGCGCCCAAATCACAGATACGCAGTATTTT CASSFGTSGSAQITDTQYF
NA many TRBJ1-1 TRBV5-1 TGCGCCAGCAGCTTGGACGTGGGTATGAACACTGAAGCTTTCTTT CASSLDVGMNTEAFF
NA NA TRBJ2-1 TRBV6-9 TGTGCCAGCAGTTACTATCCTCCCCCGGGGGAGGTGGGGAATGAGCAGTTCTTC CASSYYPPPGEVGNEQFF
NA few TRBJ1-2 TRBV15 TGTGCCACCAGCAGTATCGGATTTGTGGAAGAGGGGGGCTATGGCTACACCTTC CATSSIGFVEEGGYGYTF
TRBD2 many TRBJ2-2 TRBV28 TGTGCCAGCAGCCCCCATAGCGGGAGCGGCGGCGGGGAGCTGTTTTTT CASSPHSGSGGGELFF
TRBD2 NA TRBJ2-7 TRBV7-9 TGTGCCAGCAGCTTATTTCGGGAGGGCCTAGCCTACGAGCAGTACTTC CASSLFREGLAYEQYF
TRBD2 few TRBJ2-7 TRBV2 TGTGCCAGCAGTGATGGGACTAGCACCTACGAGCAGTACTTC CASSDGTSTYEQYF
NA many TRBJ1-3 TRBV3-1 TGTGCCAGCAGCCAAGTCGCCAGGGATGGAAACACCATATATTTT CASSQVARDGNTIYF
NA many TRBJ2-7 TRBV5-1 TGCGCCAGCTCGTCGAACGGGAACTACGAGCAGTACTTC CASSSNGNYEQYF
TRBD1 many TRBJ2-7 TRBV28 TGTGCCAGCAGTTTAAATTCTCTGGGACAGGTTACCTACGAGCAGTACTTC CASSLNSLGQVTYEQYF
TRBD2 few TRBJ2-7 TRBV20-1 TGCAGTGCTAGTAAGCCTAGCGGGACGTCCTACGAGCAGTACTTC CSASKPSGTSYEQYF